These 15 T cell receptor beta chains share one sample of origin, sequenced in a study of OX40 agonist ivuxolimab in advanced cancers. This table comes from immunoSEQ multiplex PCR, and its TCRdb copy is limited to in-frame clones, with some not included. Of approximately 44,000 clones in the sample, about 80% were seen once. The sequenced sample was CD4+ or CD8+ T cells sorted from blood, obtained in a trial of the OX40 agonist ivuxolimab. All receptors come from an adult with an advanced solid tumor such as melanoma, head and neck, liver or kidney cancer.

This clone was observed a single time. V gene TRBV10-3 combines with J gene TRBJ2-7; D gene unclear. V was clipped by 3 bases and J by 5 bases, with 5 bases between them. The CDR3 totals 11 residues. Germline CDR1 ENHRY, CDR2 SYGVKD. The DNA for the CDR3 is TGTGCCATCAGTGATCAAAACGAGCAGTACTTC. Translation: CAISDQNEQYF.

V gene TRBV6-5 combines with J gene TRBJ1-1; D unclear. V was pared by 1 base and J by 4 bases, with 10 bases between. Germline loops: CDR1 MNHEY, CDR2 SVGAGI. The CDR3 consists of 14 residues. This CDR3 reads CASSYYPRGTEAFF. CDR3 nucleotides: TGTGCCAGCAGTTACTATCCCCGGGGCACTGAAGCTTTCTTT.

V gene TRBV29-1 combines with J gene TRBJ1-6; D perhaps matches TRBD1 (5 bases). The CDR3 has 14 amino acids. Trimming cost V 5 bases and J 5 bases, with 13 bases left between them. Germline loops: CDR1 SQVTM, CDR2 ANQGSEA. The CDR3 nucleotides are TGCAGCGTTTCGGAGGGACGGAATAATTCACCCCTCCACTTT. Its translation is CSVSEGRNNSPLHF. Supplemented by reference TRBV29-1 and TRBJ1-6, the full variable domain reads SAVISQKPSRDICQRGTSLTIQCQVDSQVTMMFWYRQQPGQSLTLIATANQGSEATYESGFVIDKFPISRPNLTFSTLTVSNMSPEDSSIYLCSVSEGRNNSPLHFGNGTRLTVT.

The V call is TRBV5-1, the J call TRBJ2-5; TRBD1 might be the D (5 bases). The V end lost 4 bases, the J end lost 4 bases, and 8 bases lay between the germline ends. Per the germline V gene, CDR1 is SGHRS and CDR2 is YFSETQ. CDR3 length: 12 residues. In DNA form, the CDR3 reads TGCGCCAGCAGCGCAGGGCTAGAGACCCAGTACTTC. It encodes CASSAGLETQYF.

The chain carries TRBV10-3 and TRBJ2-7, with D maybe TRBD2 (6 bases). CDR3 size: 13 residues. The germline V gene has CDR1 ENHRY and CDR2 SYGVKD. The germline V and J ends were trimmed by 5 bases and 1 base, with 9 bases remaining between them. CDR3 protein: CAISNAGSYEQYF. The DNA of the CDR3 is TGTGCCATCAGTAACGCGGGGTCCTACGAGCAGTACTTC.

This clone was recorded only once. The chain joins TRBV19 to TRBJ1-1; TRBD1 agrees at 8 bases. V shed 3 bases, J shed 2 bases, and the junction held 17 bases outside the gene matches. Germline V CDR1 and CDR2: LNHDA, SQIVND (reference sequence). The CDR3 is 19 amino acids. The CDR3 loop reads CASSIMIGQGPQSNTEAFF. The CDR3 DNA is TGTGCCAGTAGTATCATGATCGGACAGGGACCCCAAAGTAACACTGAAGCTTTCTTT. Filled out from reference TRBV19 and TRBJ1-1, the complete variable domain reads DGGITQSPKYLFRKEGQNVTLSCEQNLNHDAMYWYRQDPGQGLRLIYYSQIVNDFQKGDIAEGYSVSREKKESFPLTVTSAQKNPTAFYLCASSIMIGQGPQSNTEAFFGQGTRLTVV.

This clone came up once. Here the CDR3 reads CASSYPEATNEKLFF. The CDR3 region has the DNA TGTGCCAGCAGTTACCCCGAAGCAACTAATGAAAAACTGTTTTTT. The chain carries TRBV6-6 and TRBJ1-4; the D is unclear. The CDR3 extends over 15 amino acids. V lost 2 bases and J lost 0, with 7 bases in between. From germline, CDR1 is MNHNY and CDR2 SVGAGI (reference sequence).

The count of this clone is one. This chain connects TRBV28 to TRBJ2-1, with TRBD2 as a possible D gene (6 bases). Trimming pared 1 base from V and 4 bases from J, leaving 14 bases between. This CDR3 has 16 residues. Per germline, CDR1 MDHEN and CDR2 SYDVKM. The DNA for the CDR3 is TGTGCCAGCAGTTTATACGACGGGAGACGTTACAATGAGCAGTTCTTC. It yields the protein CASSLYDGRRYNEQFF.

For the CDR3, the DNA is TGCAGTGCTAGCGGCGAGACCCAGTACTTC. Its translation: CSASGETQYF. The rearrangement joins TRBV20-1 to TRBJ2-5; D is unresolved. The CDR3 has 10 residues. Germline-derived CDR1 and CDR2 are DFQATT and SNEGSKA (reference sequence). Trimming stripped 3 bases from V and 5 bases from J, with 4 bases between.

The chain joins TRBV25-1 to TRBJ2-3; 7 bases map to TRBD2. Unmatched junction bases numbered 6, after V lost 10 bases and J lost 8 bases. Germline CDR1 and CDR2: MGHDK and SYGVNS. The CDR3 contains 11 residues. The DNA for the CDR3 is TGTGCCACCGGACTAGGGTCTACGCAGTATTTT. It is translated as CATGLGSTQYF.

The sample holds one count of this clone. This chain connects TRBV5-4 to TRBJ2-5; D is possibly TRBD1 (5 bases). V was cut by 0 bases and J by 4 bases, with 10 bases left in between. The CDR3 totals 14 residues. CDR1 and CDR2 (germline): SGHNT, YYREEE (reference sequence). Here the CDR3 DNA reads TGTGCCAGCAGCTTGGGAGGCAGGGTAGAGACCCAGTACTTC. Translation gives CASSLGGRVETQYF.

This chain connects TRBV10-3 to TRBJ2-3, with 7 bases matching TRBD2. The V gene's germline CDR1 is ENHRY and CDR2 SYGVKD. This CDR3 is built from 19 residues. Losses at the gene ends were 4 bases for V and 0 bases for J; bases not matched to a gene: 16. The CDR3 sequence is CAISGGTLTGGWSTDTQYF. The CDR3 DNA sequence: TGTGCCATCAGTGGGGGAACCCTCACGGGAGGCTGGAGCACAGATACGCAGTATTTT.

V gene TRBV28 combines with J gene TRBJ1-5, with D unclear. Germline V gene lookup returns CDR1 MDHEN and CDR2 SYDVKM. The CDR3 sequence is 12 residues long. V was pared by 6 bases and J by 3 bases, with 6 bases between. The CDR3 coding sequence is TGTGCCAGCAGGACTGCCAATCAGCCCCAGCATTTT. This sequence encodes CASRTANQPQHF.

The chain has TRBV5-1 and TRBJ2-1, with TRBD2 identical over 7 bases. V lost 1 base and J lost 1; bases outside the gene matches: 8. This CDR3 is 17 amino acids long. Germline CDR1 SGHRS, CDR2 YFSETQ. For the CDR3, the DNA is TGCGCCAGCAGCTTGAAAGGCGGGAGCGATTCCTACAATGAGCAGTTCTTC. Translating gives CASSLKGGSDSYNEQFF.

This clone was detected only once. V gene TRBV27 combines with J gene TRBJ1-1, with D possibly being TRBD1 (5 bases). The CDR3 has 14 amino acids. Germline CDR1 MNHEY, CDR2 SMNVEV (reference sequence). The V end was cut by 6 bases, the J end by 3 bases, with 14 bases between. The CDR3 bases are TGTGCCAGCAGCGGATCAGGGTGGGACACTGAAGCTTTCTTT. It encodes CASSGSGWDTEAFF.